The rows below give T cell receptor beta chains drawn from one sample of a study of blood T cells in healthy people across ages. TCRdb analysed the 5' RACE reads with MiXCR anew, one entry per CDR3 protein. Of over 1.5 million distinct CDR3 sequences in the sample, around half were seen once. The sequenced material came from blood. Receptors were obtained from a woman in her thirties or forties in good health. Both conserved end residues are part of each CDR3. The D gene is left open where the match is weak. Clone sizes are given selectively: once, few, many, or a class where the clone is expanded.

. | TRBJ2-7 | TRBV19 | . | CASSAEQASGYEQYF | TGTGCCAGTAGTGCAGAACAGGCGAGTGGATACGAGCAGTACTTC
. | TRBJ2-3 | TRBV6-1 | TRBD1 | CASRPGQGVDTQYF | TGTGCCAGCAGACCTGGACAGGGGGTAGATACGCAGTATTTT
many | TRBJ2-1 | TRBV7-9 | TRBD2 | CASSRLADEQFF | TGTGCCAGCAGCCGACTAGCTGATGAGCAGTTCTTC
. | TRBJ1-1 | TRBV5-1 | . | CASSLGSGTGVNTEAFF | TGCGCCAGCAGCTTGGGTTCCGGGACGGGTGTGAACACTGAAGCTTTCTTT
few | TRBJ2-5 | TRBV6-2/TRBV6-3 | TRBD2 | CASSPQRLAGAQETQYF | TGTGCCAGCAGCCCCCAGAGACTAGCGGGGGCCCAAGAGACCCAGTACTTC
few | TRBJ2-5 | TRBV28 | . | CASSLVRLSTGTQYF | TGTGCCAGCAGTCTTGTTCGACTCTCTACCGGGACCCAGTACTTC
. | TRBJ2-7 | TRBV6-2/TRBV6-3 | TRBD2 | CASSYPKGLAGHNERYF | TGTGCCAGCAGTTACCCGAAGGGACTAGCGGGGCACAATGAGCGGTACTTC
. | TRBJ2-7 | TRBV15 | TRBD1 | CATSRGTDLRYEQYF | TGTGCCACCAGCAGGGGGACAGACCTAAGGTACGAGCAGTACTTC
. | TRBJ2-3 | TRBV27 | . | CASSSPREADTQYF | TGTGCCAGCAGTTCTCCGAGGGAGGCAGATACGCAGTATTTT
. | TRBJ1-5 | TRBV15 | . | CATSRDYDQPQHF | TGTGCCACCAGCAGAGATTACGATCAGCCCCAGCATTTT
. | TRBJ2-3 | TRBV29-1 | . | CSVSLGVPTDTQYF | TGCAGCGTTAGTTTAGGGGTCCCCACAGATACGCAGTATTTT
few | TRBJ1-6 | TRBV4-3 | TRBD1 | CASSQDSAGGTSPLHF | TGCGCCAGCAGCCAAGATTCGGCAGGGGGCACCTCACCCCTCCACTTT
. | TRBJ1-1 | TRBV7-6 | . | CASSLYPWGSDTEAFF | TGTGCCAGCAGCTTATATCCATGGGGCTCCGACACTGAAGCTTTCTTT